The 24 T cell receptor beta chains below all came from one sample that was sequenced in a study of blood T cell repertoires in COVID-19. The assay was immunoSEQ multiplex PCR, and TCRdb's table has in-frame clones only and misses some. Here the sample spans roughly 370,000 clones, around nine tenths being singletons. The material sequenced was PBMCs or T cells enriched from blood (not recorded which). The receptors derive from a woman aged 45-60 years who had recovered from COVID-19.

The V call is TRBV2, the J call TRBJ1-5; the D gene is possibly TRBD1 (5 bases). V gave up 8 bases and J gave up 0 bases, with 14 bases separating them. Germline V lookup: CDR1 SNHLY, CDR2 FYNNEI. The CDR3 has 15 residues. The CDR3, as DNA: TGTGCCAGCCGAATGGGGCAGTATAGCAATCAGCCCCAGCATTTT. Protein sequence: CASRMGQYSNQPQHF.

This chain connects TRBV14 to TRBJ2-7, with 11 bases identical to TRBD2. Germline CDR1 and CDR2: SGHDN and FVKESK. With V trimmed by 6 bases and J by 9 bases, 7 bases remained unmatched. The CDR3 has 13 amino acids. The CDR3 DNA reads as TGTGCCAGCAGTCGGGCCACTAGCGGGGGGCAGTACTTC. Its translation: CASSRATSGGQYF.

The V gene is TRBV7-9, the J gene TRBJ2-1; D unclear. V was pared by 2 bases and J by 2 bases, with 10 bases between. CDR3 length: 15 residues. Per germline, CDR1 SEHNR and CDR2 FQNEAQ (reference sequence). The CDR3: CASSLSGFAYNEQFF. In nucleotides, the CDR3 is TGTGCCAGCAGCTTATCGGGTTTCGCCTACAATGAGCAGTTCTTC.

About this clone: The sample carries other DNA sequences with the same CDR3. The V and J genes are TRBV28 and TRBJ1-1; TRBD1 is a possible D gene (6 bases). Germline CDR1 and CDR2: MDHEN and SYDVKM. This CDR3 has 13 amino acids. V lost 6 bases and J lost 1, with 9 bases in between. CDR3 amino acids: CASSLTGNTEAFF. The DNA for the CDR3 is TGTGCCAGCAGCCTGACAGGGAACACTGAAGCTTTCTTT. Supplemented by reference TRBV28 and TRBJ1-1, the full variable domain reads DVKVTQSSRYLVKRTGEKVFLECVQDMDHENMFWYRQDPGLGLRLIYFSYDVKMKEKGDIPEGYSVSREKKERFSLILESASTNQTSMYLCASSLTGNTEAFFGQGTRLTVV.

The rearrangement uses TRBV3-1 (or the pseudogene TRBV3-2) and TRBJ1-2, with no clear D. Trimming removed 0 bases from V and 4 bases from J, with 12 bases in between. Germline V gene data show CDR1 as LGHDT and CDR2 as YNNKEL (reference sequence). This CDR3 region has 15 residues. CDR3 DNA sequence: TGTGCCAGCAGCCAAGATGCCCAGGCCTTCTATGGCTACACCTTC. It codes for CASSQDAQAFYGYTF.

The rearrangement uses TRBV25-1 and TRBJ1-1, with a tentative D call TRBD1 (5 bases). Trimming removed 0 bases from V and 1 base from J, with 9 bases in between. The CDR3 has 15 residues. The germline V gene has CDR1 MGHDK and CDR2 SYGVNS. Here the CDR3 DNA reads TGTGCCAGCAGTGAATATGCGGGGCGGAACACTGAAGCTTTCTTT. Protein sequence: CASSEYAGRNTEAFF.

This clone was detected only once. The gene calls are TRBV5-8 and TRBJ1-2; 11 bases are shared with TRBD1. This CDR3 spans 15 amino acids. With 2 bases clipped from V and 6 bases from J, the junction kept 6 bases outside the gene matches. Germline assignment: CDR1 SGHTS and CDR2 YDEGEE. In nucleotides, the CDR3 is TGTGCCAGCAGCTTTCCTGGACAGGGGGCCCATGGCTACACCTTC. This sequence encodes CASSFPGQGAHGYTF.

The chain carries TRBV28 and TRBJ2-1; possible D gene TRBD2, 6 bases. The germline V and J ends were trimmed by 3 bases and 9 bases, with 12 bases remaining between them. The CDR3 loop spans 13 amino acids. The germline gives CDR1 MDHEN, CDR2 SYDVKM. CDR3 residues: CASSFLAWAEQFF. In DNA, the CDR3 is TGTGCCAGCAGTTTCCTAGCGTGGGCTGAGCAGTTCTTC. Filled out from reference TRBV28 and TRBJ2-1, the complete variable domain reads DVKVTQSSRYLVKRTGEKVFLECVQDMDHENMFWYRQDPGLGLRLIYFSYDVKMKEKGDIPEGYSVSREKKERFSLILESASTNQTSMYLCASSFLAWAEQFFGPGTRLTVL.

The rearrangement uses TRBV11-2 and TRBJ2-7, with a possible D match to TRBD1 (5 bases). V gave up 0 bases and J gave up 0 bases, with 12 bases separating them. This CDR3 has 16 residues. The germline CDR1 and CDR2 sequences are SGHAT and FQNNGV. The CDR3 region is CASSLDPGPLSYEQYF. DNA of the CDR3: TGTGCCAGCAGCTTAGATCCAGGGCCCCTCTCCTACGAGCAGTACTTC.

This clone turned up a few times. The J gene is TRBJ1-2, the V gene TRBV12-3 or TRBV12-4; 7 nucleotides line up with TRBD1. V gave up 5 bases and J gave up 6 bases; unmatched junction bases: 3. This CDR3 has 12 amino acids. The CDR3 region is CASSTGVNGYTF. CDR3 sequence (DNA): TGTGCCAGCAGTACAGGGGTAAATGGCTACACCTTC.

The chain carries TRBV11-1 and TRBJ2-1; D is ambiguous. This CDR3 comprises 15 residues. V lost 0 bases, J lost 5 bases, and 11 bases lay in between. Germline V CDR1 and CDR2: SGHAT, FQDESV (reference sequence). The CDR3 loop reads CASSLALISHNEQFF. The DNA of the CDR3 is TGTGCCAGCAGCTTAGCGCTAATTAGCCACAATGAGCAGTTCTTC.

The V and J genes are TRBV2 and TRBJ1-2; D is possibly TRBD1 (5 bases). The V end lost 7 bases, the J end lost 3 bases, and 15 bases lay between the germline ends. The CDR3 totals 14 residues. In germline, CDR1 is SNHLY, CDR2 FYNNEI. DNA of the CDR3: TGTGCCAGCACCCGGACGTCGACAGACTATGGCTACACCTTC. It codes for CASTRTSTDYGYTF.

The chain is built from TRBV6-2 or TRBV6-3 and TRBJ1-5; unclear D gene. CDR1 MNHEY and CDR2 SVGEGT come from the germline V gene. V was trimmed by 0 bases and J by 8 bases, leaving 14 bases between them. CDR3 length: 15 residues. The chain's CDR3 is CASSYSTGVREPQHF. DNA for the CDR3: TGTGCCAGCAGTTACTCAACCGGGGTTAGAGAGCCCCAGCATTTT.

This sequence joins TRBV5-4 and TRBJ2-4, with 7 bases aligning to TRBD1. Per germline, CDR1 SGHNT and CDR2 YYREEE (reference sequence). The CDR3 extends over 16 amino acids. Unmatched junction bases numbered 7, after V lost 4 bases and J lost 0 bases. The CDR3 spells CASSPDRALAKNIQYF. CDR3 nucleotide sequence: TGTGCCAGCAGCCCTGACAGGGCTCTAGCCAAAAACATTCAGTACTTC. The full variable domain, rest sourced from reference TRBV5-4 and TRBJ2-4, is ETGVTQSPTHLIKTRGQQVTLRCSSQSGHNTVSWYQQALGQGPQFIFQYYREEENGRGNFPPRFSGLQFPNYSSELNVNALELDDSALYLCASSPDRALAKNIQYFGAGTRLSVL.

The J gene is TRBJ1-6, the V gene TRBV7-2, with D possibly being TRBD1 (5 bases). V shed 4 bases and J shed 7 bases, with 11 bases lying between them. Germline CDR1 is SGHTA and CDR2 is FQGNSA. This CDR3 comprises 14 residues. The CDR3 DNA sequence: TGTGCCAGCAGCTCGGGGGTAGGGAATTCACCCCTCCACTTT. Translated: CASSSGVGNSPLHF.

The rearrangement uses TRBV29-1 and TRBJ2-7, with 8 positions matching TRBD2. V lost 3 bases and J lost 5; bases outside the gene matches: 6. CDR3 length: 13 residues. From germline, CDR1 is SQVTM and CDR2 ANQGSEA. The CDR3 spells CSVEGLVPHEQYF. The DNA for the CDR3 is TGCAGCGTTGAGGGACTAGTCCCCCACGAGCAGTACTTC.

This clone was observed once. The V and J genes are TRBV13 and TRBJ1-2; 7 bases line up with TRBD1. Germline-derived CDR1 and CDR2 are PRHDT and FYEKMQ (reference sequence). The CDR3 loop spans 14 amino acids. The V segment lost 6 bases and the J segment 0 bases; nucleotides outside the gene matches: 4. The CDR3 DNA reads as TGTGCCAGCAGTCGGGACAGCCCTAACTATGGCTACACCTTC. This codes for CASSRDSPNYGYTF.

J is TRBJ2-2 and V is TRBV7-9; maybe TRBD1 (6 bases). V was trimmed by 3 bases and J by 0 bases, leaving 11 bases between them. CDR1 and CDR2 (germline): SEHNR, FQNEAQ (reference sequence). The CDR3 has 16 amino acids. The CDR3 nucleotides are TGTGCCAGCAGCTTCCTGGGACACGCGAACACCGGGGAGCTGTTTTTT. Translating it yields CASSFLGHANTGELFF.

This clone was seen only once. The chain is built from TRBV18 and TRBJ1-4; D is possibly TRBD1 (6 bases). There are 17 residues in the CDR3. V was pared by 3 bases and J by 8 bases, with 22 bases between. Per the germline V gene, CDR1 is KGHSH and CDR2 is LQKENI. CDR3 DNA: TGTGCCAGCTCACCTCGCAGGATGGGGGCCTTGGAGGAAAAACTGTTTTTT. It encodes CASSPRRMGALEEKLFF.

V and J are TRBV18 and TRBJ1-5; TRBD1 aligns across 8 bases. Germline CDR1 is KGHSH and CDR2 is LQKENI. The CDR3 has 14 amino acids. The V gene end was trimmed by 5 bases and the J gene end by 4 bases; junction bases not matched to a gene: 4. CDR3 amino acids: CASSIGQGNQPQHF. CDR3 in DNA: TGTGCCAGCTCAATTGGACAGGGAAATCAGCCCCAGCATTTT.

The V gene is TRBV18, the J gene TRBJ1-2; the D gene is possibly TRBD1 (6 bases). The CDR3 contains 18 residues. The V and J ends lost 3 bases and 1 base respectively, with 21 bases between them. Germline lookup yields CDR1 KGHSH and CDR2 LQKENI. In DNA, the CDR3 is TGTGCCAGCTCACCTAGGCCCGGGACACTTTCCTTTAACTATGGCTACACCTTC. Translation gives CASSPRPGTLSFNYGYTF. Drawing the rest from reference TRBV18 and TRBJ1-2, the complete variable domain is NAGVMQNPRHLVRRRGQEARLRCSPMKGHSHVYWYRQLPEEGLKFMVYLQKENIIDESGMPKERFSAEFPKEGPSILRIQQVVRGDSAAYFCASSPRPGTLSFNYGYTFGSGTRLTVV.

Written as DNA, the CDR3 is TGTGCCAGCTCACAAACCCGGGACACTGAAGCTTTCTTT. Its protein product is CASSQTRDTEAFF. V and J are TRBV18 and TRBJ1-1; no clear D gene. Germline loops: CDR1 KGHSH, CDR2 LQKENI. The CDR3 extends over 13 amino acids. The V end lost 4 bases, the J end lost 3 bases, and 9 bases lay between the germline ends.

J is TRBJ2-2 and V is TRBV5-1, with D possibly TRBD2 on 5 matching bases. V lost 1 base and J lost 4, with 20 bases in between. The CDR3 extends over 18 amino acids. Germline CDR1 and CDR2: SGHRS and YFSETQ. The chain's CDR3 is CASSLWATNEDFTGELFF. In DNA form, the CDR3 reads TGCGCCAGCAGCTTGTGGGCGACAAACGAGGACTTCACCGGGGAGCTGTTTTTT.

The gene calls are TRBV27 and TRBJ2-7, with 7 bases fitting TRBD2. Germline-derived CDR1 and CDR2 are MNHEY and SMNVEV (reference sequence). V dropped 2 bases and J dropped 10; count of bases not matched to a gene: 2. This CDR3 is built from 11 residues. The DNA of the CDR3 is TGTGCCAGCAGTTTACGGGGGGACCAGTACTTC. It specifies CASSLRGDQYF.